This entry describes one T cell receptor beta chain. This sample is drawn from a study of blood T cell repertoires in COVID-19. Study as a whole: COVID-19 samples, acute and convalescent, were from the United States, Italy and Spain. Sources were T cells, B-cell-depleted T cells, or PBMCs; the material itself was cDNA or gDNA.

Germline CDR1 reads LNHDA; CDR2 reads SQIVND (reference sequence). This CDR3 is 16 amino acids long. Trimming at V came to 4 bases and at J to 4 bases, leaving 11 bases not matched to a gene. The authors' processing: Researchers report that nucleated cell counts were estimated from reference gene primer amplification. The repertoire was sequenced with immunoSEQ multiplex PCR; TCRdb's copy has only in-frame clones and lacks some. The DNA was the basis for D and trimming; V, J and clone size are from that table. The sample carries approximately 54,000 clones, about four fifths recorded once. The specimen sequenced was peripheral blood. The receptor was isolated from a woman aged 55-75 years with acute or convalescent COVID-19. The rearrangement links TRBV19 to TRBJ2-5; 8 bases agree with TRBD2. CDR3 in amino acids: CASSSYRSGSGETQYF. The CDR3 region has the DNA TGTGCCAGTAGTAGCTATCGGAGCGGGAGCGGAGAGACCCAGTACTTC.